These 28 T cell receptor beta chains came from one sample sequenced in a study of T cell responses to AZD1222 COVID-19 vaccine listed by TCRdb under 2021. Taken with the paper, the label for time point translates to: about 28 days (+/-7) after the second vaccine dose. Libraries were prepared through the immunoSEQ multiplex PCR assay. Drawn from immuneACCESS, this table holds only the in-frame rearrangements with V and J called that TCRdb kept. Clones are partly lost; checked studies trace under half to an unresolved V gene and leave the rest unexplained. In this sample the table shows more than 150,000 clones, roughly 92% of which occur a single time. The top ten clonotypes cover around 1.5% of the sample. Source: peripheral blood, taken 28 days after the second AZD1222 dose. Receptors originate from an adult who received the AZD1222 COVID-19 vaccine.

The CDR3 nucleotides are TGTGCCAGCAGTAGCGGGGTGGGTGTTTGGGAGACCCAGTACTTC. Its translation: CASSSGVGVWETQYF. The chain couples TRBV28 to TRBJ2-5; 7 bases align to TRBD2. V lost 5 bases and J lost 5; bases outside the gene matches: 11. The CDR3 contains 15 residues. CDR1 MDHEN and CDR2 SYDVKM come from the germline V gene.

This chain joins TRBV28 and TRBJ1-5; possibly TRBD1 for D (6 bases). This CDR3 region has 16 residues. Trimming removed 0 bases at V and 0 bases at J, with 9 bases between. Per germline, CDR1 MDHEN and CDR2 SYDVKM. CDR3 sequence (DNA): TGTGCCAGCAGTTTATGGGACAGTTATAGCAATCAGCCCCAGCATTTT. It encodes CASSLWDSYSNQPQHF.

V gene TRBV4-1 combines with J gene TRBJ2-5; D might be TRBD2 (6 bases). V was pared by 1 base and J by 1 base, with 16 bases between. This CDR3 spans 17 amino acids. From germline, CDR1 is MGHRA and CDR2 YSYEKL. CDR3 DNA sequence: TGCGCCAGCAGCCAAGTAGCGAGAGGGAGGACCCAAGAGACCCAGTACTTC. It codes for CASSQVARGRTQETQYF.

CDR3 sequence reads: CASSKRRHLGFQPQHF. CDR3 bases: TGTGCCAGCAGCAAACGCCGACACCTCGGGTTTCAGCCCCAGCATTTT. This chain uses TRBV21-1 with TRBJ1-5. TRBV21-1 is termed a pseudogene. The CDR3 runs to 16 residues.

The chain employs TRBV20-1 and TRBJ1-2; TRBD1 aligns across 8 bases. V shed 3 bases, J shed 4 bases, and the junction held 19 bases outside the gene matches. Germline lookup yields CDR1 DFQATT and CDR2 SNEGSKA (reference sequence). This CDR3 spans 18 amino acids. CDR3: CSASHIAGTGGSRYGYTF. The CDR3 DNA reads TGCAGTGCTAGTCACATCGCCGGGACAGGAGGTTCTCGCTATGGCTACACCTTC.

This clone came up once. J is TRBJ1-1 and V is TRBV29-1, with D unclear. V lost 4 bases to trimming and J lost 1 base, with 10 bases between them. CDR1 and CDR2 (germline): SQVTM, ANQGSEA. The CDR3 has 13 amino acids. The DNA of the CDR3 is TGCAGCGTTGGGAAGGGTGGGAACACTGAAGCTTTCTTT. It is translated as CSVGKGGNTEAFF.

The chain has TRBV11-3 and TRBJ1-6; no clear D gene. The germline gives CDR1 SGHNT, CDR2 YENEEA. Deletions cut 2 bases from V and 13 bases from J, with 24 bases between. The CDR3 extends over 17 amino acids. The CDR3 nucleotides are TGTGCCAGCAGCTTACTACAGATCCAGCGGACTAGGACCCCCCTCCACTTT. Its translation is CASSLLQIQRTRTPLHF.

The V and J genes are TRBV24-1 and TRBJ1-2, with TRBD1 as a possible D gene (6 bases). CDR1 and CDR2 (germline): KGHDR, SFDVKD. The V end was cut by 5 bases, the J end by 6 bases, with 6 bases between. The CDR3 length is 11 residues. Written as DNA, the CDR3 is TGTGCCACCAGTGCAGGGGATGGCTACACCTTC. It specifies CATSAGDGYTF.

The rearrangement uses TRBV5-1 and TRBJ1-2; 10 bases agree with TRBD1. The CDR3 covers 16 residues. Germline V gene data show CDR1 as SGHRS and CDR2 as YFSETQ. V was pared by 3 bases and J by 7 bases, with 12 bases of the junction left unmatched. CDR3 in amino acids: CASSSIGTGEIGGYTF. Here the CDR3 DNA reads TGCGCCAGCAGCTCCATTGGGACAGGGGAGATTGGTGGCTACACCTTC.

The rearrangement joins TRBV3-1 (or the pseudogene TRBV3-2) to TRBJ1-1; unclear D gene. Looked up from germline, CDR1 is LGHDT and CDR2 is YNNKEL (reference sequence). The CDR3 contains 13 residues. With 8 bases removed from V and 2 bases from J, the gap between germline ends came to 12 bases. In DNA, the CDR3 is TGTGCCAGCTCGAATACAGACAACACTGAAGCTTTCTTT. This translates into CASSNTDNTEAFF.

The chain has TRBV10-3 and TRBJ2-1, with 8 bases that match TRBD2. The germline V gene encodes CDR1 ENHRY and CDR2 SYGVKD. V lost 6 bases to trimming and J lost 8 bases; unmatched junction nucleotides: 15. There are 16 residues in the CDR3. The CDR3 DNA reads TGTGCCATCAGCACCACTCTGGCGGGAGGTTATGATGAGCAGTTCTTC. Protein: CAISTTLAGGYDEQFF.

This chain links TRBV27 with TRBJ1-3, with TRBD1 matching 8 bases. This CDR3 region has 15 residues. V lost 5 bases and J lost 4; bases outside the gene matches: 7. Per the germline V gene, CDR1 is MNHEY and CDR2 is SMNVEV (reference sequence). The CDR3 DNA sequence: TGTGCCAGCAGTCCGCTGACAGGGGTGGGAAACACCATATATTTT. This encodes CASSPLTGVGNTIYF.

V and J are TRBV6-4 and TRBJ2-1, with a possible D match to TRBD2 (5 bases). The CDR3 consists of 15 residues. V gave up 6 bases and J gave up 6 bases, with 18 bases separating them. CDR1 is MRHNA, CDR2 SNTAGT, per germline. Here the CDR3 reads CASSQSPRAINEQFF. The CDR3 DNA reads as TGTGCCAGCAGCCAATCCCCGAGGGCAATCAATGAGCAGTTCTTC.

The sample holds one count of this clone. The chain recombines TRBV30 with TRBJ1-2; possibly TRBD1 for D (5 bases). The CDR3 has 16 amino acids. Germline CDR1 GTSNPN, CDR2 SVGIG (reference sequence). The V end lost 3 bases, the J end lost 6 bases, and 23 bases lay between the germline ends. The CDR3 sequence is CAWRPKGTPGVDGYTF. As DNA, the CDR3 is TGTGCCTGGAGACCTAAAGGGACCCCAGGAGTCGATGGCTACACCTTC.

Written as DNA, the CDR3 is TGTGCCAGCTCACCACCGGGGACTAGCGGGAGATTTCACGAGCAGTACTTC. Its protein is CASSPPGTSGRFHEQYF. The V gene is TRBV18, the J gene TRBJ2-7; 14 bases are shared with TRBD2. Looked up from germline, CDR1 is KGHSH and CDR2 is LQKENI. Trimming removed 0 bases from V and 5 bases from J; junction bases left unmatched: 6. This CDR3 is built from 17 residues.

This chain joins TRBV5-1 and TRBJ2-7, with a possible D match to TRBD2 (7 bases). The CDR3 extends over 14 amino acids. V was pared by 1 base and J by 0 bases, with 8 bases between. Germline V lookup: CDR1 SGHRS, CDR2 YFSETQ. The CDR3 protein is CASSLRGASYEQYF. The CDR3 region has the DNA TGCGCCAGCAGCTTGCGGGGGGCCTCCTACGAGCAGTACTTC.

The DNA of the CDR3 is TGTGCCAGCAGTTTATCGTCTCCCCGAGAGGGAATTTCACCCCTCCACTTT. Residues: CASSLSSPREGISPLHF. The chain carries TRBV27 and TRBJ1-6; D unresolved. This CDR3 is built from 17 residues. Germline CDR1 reads MNHEY; CDR2 reads SMNVEV (reference sequence). The germline V and J ends were trimmed by 0 bases and 9 bases, with 18 bases remaining between them.

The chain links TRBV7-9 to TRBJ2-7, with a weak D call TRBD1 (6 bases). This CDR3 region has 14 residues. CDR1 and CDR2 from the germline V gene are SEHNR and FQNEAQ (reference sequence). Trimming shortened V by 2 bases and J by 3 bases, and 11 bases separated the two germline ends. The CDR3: CASSLRPGDYEQYF. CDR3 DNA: TGTGCCAGCAGCTTACGCCCAGGGGACTACGAGCAGTACTTC. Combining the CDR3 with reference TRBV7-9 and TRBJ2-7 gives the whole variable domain DTGVSQNPRHKITKRGQNVTFRCDPISEHNRLYWYRQTLGQGPEFLTYFQNEAQLEKSRLLSDRFSAERPKGSFSTLEIQRTEQGDSAMYLCASSLRPGDYEQYFGPGTRLTVT.

CDR3 DNA sequence: TGTGCTAGTGGTTTGGGGGGGGACTATGGCTACACCTTC. Amino acids: CASGLGGDYGYTF. This chain joins TRBV12-5 and TRBJ1-2, with a tentative D call TRBD1 (5 bases). The CDR3 is 13 amino acids. Germline V gene sequence: CDR1 LGHNT, CDR2 FRNRAP. The V and J ends lost 1 base and 3 bases respectively, with 6 bases between them.

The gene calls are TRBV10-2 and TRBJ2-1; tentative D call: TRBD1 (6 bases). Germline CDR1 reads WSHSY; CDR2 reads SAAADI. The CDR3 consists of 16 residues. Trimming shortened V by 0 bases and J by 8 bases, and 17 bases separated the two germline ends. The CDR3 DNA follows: TGCGCCAGCAGTGAGTCGGCGGTGACAGGATTTGATGAGCAGTTCTTC. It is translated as CASSESAVTGFDEQFF.

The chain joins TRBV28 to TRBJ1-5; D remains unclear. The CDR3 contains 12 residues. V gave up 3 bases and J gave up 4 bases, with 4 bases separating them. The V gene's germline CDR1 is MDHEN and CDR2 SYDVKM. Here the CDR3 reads CASSFWNQPQHF. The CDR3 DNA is TGTGCCAGCAGTTTCTGGAATCAGCCCCAGCATTTT.

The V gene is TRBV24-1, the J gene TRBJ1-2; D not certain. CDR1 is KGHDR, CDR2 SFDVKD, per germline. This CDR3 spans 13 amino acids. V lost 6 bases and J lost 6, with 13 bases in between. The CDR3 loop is CATSLRGMDGYTF. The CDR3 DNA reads TGTGCCACCAGTTTACGGGGAATGGATGGCTACACCTTC.

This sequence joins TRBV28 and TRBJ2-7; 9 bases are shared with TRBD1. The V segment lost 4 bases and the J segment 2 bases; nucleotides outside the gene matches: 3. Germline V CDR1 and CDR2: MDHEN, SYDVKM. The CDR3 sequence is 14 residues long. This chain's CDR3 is CASSSGQGAYEQYF. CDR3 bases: TGTGCCAGCAGTTCGGGACAGGGCGCCTACGAGCAGTACTTC.

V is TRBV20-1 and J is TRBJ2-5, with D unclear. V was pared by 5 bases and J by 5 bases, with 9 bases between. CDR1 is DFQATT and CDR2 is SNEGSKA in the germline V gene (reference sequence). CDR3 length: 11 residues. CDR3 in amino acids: CSAPMGETQYF. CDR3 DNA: TGCAGTGCTCCGATGGGCGAGACCCAGTACTTC.

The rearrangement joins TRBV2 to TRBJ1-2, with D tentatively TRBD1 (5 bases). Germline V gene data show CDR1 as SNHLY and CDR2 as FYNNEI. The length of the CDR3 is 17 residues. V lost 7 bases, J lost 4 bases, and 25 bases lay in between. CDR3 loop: CASTQSPGTLSAYGYTF. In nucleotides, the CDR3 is TGTGCCAGCACCCAAAGTCCCGGGACGTTATCAGCCTATGGCTACACCTTC.

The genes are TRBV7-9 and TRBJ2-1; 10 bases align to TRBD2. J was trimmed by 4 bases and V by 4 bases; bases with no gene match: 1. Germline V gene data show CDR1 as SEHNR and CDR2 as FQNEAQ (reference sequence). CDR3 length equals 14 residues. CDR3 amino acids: CASSSSGGYNEQFF. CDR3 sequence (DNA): TGTGCCAGCAGCTCTAGCGGGGGTTACAATGAGCAGTTCTTC.

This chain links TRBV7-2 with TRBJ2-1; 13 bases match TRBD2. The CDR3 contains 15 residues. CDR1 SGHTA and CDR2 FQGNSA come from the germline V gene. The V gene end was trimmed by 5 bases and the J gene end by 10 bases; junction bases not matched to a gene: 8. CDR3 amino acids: CASSLGLAGPREQFF. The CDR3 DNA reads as TGTGCCAGCAGCCTGGGACTAGCGGGGCCCAGGGAGCAGTTCTTC.

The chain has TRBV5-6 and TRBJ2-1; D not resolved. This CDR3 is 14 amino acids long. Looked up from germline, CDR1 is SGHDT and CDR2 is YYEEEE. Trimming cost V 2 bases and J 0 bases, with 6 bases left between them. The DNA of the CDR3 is TGTGCCAGCAGCTTTGCGGCCTCCTACAATGAGCAGTTCTTC. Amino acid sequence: CASSFAASYNEQFF.